A single sample gave rise to the 5 T cell receptor beta chains below, sequenced in a study of T cell clonotyping in hematopoietic cell transplantation. Method: immunoSEQ multiplex PCR; TCRdb's copy keeps in-frame clones and lacks some. The table includes 5,500 to 8,500 clones, around 87% detected once. The specimen comprised PBMCs, sampled 100 days after allogeneic stem cell transplant. The receptors derive from a male patient aged 50 or older who had an allogeneic stem cell transplant from a related donor, so the T cells may come from the graft donor. Some clones in this sample may be carry-over from other donors' samples.

The chain couples TRBV5-1 to TRBJ2-5, with a weak D call TRBD1 (5 bases). CDR3 length: 15 amino acids. Trimming took 2 bases from V and 7 from J, leaving 18 bases between them. Germline CDR1 and CDR2: SGHRS and YFSETQ. In DNA, the CDR3 is TGCGCCAGCAGCTTACAGGCTAGTCGAGAAGGGACCCAGTACTTC. It translates to CASSLQASREGTQYF.

The rearrangement uses TRBV13 and TRBJ2-3; 10 bases agree with TRBD2. J lost 6 bases, V lost 3 bases, and 0 bases had no gene match. The CDR3 loop spans 13 amino acids. The V gene's germline CDR1 is PRHDT and CDR2 FYEKMQ (reference sequence). The CDR3 DNA is TGTGCCAGCAGCTTTAGCGGGGGGGATACGCAGTATTTT. It is translated as CASSFSGGDTQYF.

The chain carries TRBV4-3 and TRBJ2-3, with 8 bases identical to TRBD1. Losses at the gene ends were 4 bases for V and 9 bases for J; bases not matched to a gene: 21. Germline-derived CDR1 and CDR2 are LGHNA and YSLEER. The CDR3 is made up of 18 amino acids. CDR3 DNA: TGCGCCAGCAGCCCTGACCCGGGACAGGCCCGGAGGGGTGAGACGCAGTATTTT. Its translation: CASSPDPGQARRGETQYF.

This chain uses TRBV5-1 with TRBJ2-7; 8 bases are a match to TRBD1. With 5 bases clipped from V and 2 bases from J, the junction kept 6 bases outside the gene matches. This CDR3 spans 14 amino acids. Germline loops: CDR1 SGHRS, CDR2 YFSETQ. The CDR3 bases are TGCGCCAGCAGGGCTGGACAGGGTACCTACGAGCAGTACTTC. This encodes CASRAGQGTYEQYF.

The chain is built from TRBV6-5 and TRBJ2-7, with D possibly matching TRBD1 (5 bases). V gave up 2 bases and J gave up 3 bases, with 11 bases separating them. The germline CDR1 and CDR2 sequences are MNHEY and SVGAGI. The CDR3 has 14 residues. The CDR3 nucleotides read TGTGCCAGCAGTTACGAGACAGCGCGCTACGAGCAGTACTTC. This translates into CASSYETARYEQYF.